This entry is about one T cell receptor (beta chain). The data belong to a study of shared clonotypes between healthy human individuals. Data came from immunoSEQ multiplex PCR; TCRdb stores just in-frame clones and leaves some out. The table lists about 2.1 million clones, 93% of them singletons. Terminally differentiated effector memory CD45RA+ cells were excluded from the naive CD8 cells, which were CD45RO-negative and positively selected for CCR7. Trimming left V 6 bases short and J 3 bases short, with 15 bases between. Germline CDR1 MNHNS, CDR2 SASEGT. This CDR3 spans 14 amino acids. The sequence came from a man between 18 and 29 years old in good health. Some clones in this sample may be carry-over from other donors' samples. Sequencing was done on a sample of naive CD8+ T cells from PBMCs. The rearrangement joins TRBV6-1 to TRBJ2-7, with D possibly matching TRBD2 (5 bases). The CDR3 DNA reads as TGTGCCAGCAGACCCATCGGGATTTACTACGAGCAGTACTTC. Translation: CASRPIGIYYEQYF.